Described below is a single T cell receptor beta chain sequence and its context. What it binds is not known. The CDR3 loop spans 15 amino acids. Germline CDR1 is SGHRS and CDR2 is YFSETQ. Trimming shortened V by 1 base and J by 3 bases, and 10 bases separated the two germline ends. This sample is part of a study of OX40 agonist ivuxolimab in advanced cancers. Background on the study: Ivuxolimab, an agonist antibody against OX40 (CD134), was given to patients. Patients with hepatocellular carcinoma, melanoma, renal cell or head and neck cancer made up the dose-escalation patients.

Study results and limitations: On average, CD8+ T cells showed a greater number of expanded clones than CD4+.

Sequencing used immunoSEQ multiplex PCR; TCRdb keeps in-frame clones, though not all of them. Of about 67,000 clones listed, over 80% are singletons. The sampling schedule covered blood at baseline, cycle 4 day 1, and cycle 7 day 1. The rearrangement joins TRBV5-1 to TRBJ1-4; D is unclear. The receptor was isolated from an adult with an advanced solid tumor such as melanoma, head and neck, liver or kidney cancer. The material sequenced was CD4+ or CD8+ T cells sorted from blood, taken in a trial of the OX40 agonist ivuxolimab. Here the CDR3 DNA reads TGCGCCAGCAGCTTGTCCCCGGGCTCTAATGAAAAACTGTTTTTT. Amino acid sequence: CASSLSPGSNEKLFF.